A single sample gave rise to the 11 T cell receptor beta chains below, sequenced in a study of T cells in Graves' hyperthyroidism and ophthalmopathy. RNA transcripts provided the source from which TCR beta CDR3 regions were amplified. With the HTBI primer set, the TCR CDR3 went through a first round of RT-PCR. TCRdb ran MiXCR on the multiplex PCR reads and lists one entry per CDR3 protein. The table lists fewer than 750,000 distinct CDR3 sequences, approximately 14% of them singletons. Sequencing was done on a sample of blood. The receptor set was obtained from a woman between 35 and 50 years old with Graves' ophthalmopathy.

The table lists this clonotype with many counts. The genes are TRBV29-1 and TRBJ2-6, with TRBD1 matching 7 bases. Germline CDR1 and CDR2: SQVTM and ANQGSEA. J was trimmed by 3 bases and V by 7 bases; bases with no gene match: 6. The CDR3 is made up of 14 amino acids. In DNA form, the CDR3 reads TGCAGCGCCAACACAGGGGTTGGGGCCAACGTCCTGACTTTC. It encodes CSANTGVGANVLTF.

In its sample, this clonotype was seen many times. The chain uses TRBV9 and TRBJ1-5; D uncertain. Trimming cost V 6 bases and J 6 bases, with 7 bases left between them. This CDR3 has 11 amino acids. Germline lookup yields CDR1 SGDLS and CDR2 YYNGEE. The CDR3: CASMARQPQHF. The CDR3 coding sequence is TGTGCCAGCATGGCTCGTCAGCCCCAGCATTTT.

This clonotype was seen many times. V is TRBV28 and J is TRBJ2-5, with D tentatively TRBD2 (6 bases). The CDR3 covers 14 residues. The germline gives CDR1 MDHEN, CDR2 SYDVKM. V lost 6 bases and J 5 bases, leaving 16 bases between the germline ends. The DNA for the CDR3 is TGTGCCAGCAGCCCGGGACTCCCCGGGGAGACCCAGTACTTC. It specifies CASSPGLPGETQYF.

This clonotype was detected only a few times. The genes are TRBV2 and TRBJ2-7, with 8 positions matching TRBD2. Germline V gene data show CDR1 as SNHLY and CDR2 as FYNNEI. V dropped 3 bases and J dropped 2; count of bases not matched to a gene: 9. The CDR3 is 16 amino acids. This CDR3 reads CASSDGAGVVTYEQYF. CDR3 nucleotides: TGTGCCAGCAGTGATGGAGCGGGAGTCGTCACCTACGAGCAGTACTTC.

This clonotype was seen repeatedly, ten times or more. The chain couples TRBV7-2 to TRBJ2-2, with 15 nucleotides matching TRBD2. With V trimmed by 5 bases and J by 0 bases, 7 bases remained unmatched. Germline lookup yields CDR1 SGHTA and CDR2 FQGNSA. The CDR3 is 19 amino acids. In DNA form, the CDR3 reads TGTGCCAGCAGCGCGGGACTAGCGGGAGGATACGCGAACACCGGGGAGCTGTTTTTT. Translating gives CASSAGLAGGYANTGELFF.

There are many counts of this clonotype. V is TRBV6-2 or TRBV6-3 and J is TRBJ1-5; D ambiguous. Deletions cut 2 bases from V and 6 bases from J, with 17 bases between. Germline V gene sequence: CDR1 MNHEY, CDR2 SVGEGT. CDR3 length equals 16 residues. The CDR3 region is CASSYNPYPAGQPQHF. The CDR3, as DNA: TGTGCCAGCAGTTACAACCCATACCCCGCCGGTCAGCCCCAGCATTTT.

This clonotype was recorded many times. The genes are TRBV6-1 and TRBJ1-5; D not resolved. The CDR3 has 12 residues. CDR1 is MNHNS and CDR2 is SASEGT in the germline V gene. The ends were cut back, 6 bases at V and 9 bases at J, with 12 bases in the middle. CDR3 DNA sequence: TGTGCCAGCAGGGAGTTACGAGGGCCCCAGCATTTT. It encodes CASRELRGPQHF.

This clonotype was seen ten or more times. The chain is built from TRBV7-2 and TRBJ2-7; TRBD2 agrees at 7 bases. The V gene's germline CDR1 is SGHTA and CDR2 FQGNSA. V shed 0 bases and J 5 bases; nucleotides not matched to a gene: 10. This CDR3 has 16 residues. In DNA, the CDR3 is TGTGCCAGCAGCTTAGCCCCCGCGGGGGTAGTGGACGAGCAGTACTTC. The encoded protein is CASSLAPAGVVDEQYF.

This clonotype was recorded at least ten times. The genes are TRBV28 and TRBJ2-7; 9 positions agree with TRBD1. The V segment lost 4 bases and the J segment 2 bases; nucleotides outside the gene matches: 6. Per the germline V gene, CDR1 is MDHEN and CDR2 is SYDVKM. This CDR3 has 15 amino acids. The CDR3 is CASSSGRTGAYEQYF. CDR3 in DNA: TGTGCCAGCAGTTCAGGTAGGACAGGGGCCTACGAGCAGTACTTC.

As to this clonotype: Relative to the germline gene, one junction end is altered; a read error may explain this. J is TRBJ1-6 and V is TRBV12-3 or TRBV12-4; D possibly corresponds to TRBD1 (6 bases). The CDR3 extends over 13 amino acids. The CDR3 DNA follows: TGTGCCAGCAGTTTATATCGGGGGACACATCAAGACTTT. It yields the protein CASSLYRGTHQDF.

In this sample, this clonotype turned up many times. V is TRBV5-1 and J is TRBJ2-7, with 8 bases aligning to TRBD1. In germline, CDR1 is SGHRS, CDR2 YFSETQ. Trimming removed 3 bases from V and 5 bases from J; junction bases left unmatched: 7. This CDR3 spans 14 amino acids. The DNA of the CDR3 is TGCGCCAGCAGCTCACAAGACAGGGGCCACGAGCAGTACTTC. It yields the protein CASSSQDRGHEQYF.